There are many counts of the clone carrying this T cell receptor beta chain. The data belong to a study of regulatory T cells in long-lasting Graves disease. At the level of the study: By definition, persistent Graves' disease involved antithyroid drugs for over 5 years alongside positive TSH receptor antibodies.

Time point reported: persistent/refractory GD, antithyroid drugs over 5 years with positive TRAb. RNA from PBMCs was the source of the TCR library. Libraries of TCR beta came from iRepertoire HTBI primers plus Arm-PCR of CDR3 regions. Each CDR3 protein gets one entry after TCRdb re-called the multiplex PCR reads with MiXCR. The data hold about half a million distinct CDR3 sequences, with 22% observed a single time. The sequences come from peripheral blood mononuclear cells (PBMCs), collected when the disease was refractory, from a patient treated with antithyroid drugs. The source is a female donor with Graves disease.

Here the CDR3 reads CSFGQLQETQYF. The CDR3 nucleotides are TGCAGTTTCGGACAGCTCCAAGAGACCCAGTACTTC. V and J are TRBV20-1 and TRBJ2-5; TRBD1 is a possible D gene (6 bases). CDR3 length equals 12 residues. Trimming removed 8 bases at V and 1 base at J, with 11 bases between. The V gene's germline CDR1 is DFQATT and CDR2 SNEGSKA (reference sequence).